This T cell receptor beta chain was sequenced during a study of beta chain features in type 1 diabetes. Points from the study as a whole: Any HLA type influence on TCRB rearrangement was left unresolved here. Sampled from patients, naive, central memory and Treg TCRB repertoires appeared more similar than those sampled from healthy donors.

Each population that was sorted was more than 95% pure. To note about this clone: Its antigen is still unknown.

The CDR3 has 15 amino acids. Germline CDR1 and CDR2: MNHNY and SVGAGI (reference sequence). V was cut by 4 bases and J by 2 bases, with 15 bases left in between. cDNA synthesis used the whole RNA isolate, giving expressed TCRB sequences. Produced via immunoSEQ multiplex PCR; TCRdb's table is partial and in-frame only. The sample has 240,000 or so clones, 68% seen once. The sample taken for sequencing was naive CD4+ T cells from blood. The receptor's source is a man younger than 40 in good health. This chain uses TRBV6-6 with TRBJ2-7, with D unresolved. DNA of the CDR3: TGTGCCAGCAGTTTAGACCTCCCATCTGCCTACGAGCAGTACTTC. Amino acid sequence: CASSLDLPSAYEQYF.